These 4 T cell receptor beta chains share one sample of origin, sequenced in a study of STAT3 mutations in large granular lymphocyte leukemia. Study-wide findings and caveats: In T-cell large granular lymphocyte leukemia, about half of patients showed multiple immunodominant subclonotypes.

The antigens these receptors bind are not known. Sequenced by immunoSEQ multiplex PCR; TCRdb stores in-frame clones only, minus some. The sample carries over 30,000 clones, around 86% recorded once. The specimen sequenced was peripheral blood mononuclear cells. The receptors come from a man aged 60 to 75 with T-cell large granular lymphocyte leukemia. Some clones in this sample may be carry-over from other donors' samples.

This clone was picked up a small number of times. The chain has TRBV25-1 and TRBJ2-2, with D tentatively TRBD2 (6 bases). V lost 2 bases and J 2 bases, leaving 12 bases between the germline ends. CDR3 length: 16 residues. Germline V gives CDR1 MGHDK, CDR2 SYGVNS. DNA for the CDR3: TGTGCCAGCAGTGAAGCACTAGGGACTAACACCGGGGAGCTGTTTTTT. It codes for CASSEALGTNTGELFF.

The chain has TRBV7-8 and TRBJ2-7; weak D call: TRBD2 (5 bases). Trimming removed 5 bases from V and 4 bases from J, with 15 bases in between. Germline V CDR1 and CDR2: SGHVS, FQNEAQ. CDR3 size: 14 residues. CDR3 in amino acids: CASSLRAGLYEQYF. CDR3 nucleotide sequence: TGTGCCAGCAGCCTGAGGGCAGGATTATACGAGCAGTACTTC.

The chain carries TRBV11-2 and TRBJ2-1, with D unresolved. CDR3 size: 15 residues. CDR1 SGHAT and CDR2 FQNNGV come from the germline V gene. V lost 1 base and J lost 5, with 12 bases in between. The CDR3 DNA follows: TGTGCCAGCAGCTTAGGGGCGTCGGGCGACAATGAGCAGTTCTTC. Protein sequence: CASSLGASGDNEQFF.

V and J are TRBV6-5 and TRBJ1-2; 11 nucleotides agree with TRBD1. The V gene's germline CDR1 is MNHEY and CDR2 SVGAGI. Trimming at V came to 2 bases and at J to 5 bases, leaving 4 bases not matched to a gene. CDR3 length: 15 amino acids. CDR3 amino acids: CASSYGGQGGYGYTF. The CDR3 bases are TGTGCCAGCAGTTACGGGGGACAGGGGGGATATGGCTACACCTTC.